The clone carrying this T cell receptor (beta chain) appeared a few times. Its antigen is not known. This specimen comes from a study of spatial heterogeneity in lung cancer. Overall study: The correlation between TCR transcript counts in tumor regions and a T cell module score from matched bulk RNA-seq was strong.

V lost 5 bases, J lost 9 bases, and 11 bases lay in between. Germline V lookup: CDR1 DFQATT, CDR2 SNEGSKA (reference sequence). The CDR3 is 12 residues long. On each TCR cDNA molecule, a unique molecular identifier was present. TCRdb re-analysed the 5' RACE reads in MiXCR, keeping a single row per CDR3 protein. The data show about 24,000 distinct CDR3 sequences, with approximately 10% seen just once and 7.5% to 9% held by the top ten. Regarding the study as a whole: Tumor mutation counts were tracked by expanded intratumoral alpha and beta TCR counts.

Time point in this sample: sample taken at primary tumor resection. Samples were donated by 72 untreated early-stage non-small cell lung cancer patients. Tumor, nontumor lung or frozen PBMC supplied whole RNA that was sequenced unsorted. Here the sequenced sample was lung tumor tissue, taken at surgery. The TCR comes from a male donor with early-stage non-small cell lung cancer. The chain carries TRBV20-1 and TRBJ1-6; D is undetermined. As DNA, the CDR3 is TGCAGTGCTCCCGGACGTCTTTCACCCCTCCACTTT. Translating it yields CSAPGRLSPLHF.